This T cell receptor (beta chain) was sequenced for a study of OX40 agonist ivuxolimab in advanced cancers. Study-level information: 40% to 50% of patients had received prior checkpoint inhibitor therapy. One patient with hepatocellular carcinoma and two with cutaneous melanoma, three in all, had partial responses. General study findings and limits: Clonal expansion by week 6 occurred in CD4+ and CD8+ blood T cells (at 0.1 to 3.0 mg/kg).

Repertoires were generated with immunoSEQ multiplex PCR, while TCRdb's copy carries only in-frame clones and drops some. The sample records over 40,000 clones, about 86% being singletons. The germline gives CDR1 SNHLY, CDR2 FYNNEI. With V trimmed by 7 bases and J by 5 bases, 14 bases remained unmatched. CDR3 length: 17 amino acids. For this clone: Its cognate antigen is unknown.

The TCR sequence derives from an adult with an advanced solid tumor such as melanoma, head and neck, liver or kidney cancer. The sequencing used CD4+ or CD8+ T cells sorted from blood, collected in a trial of the OX40 agonist ivuxolimab. The chain employs TRBV2 and TRBJ2-5, with 12 nucleotides matching TRBD2. The CDR3 protein is CASTSPFLAGGRETQYF. In DNA, the CDR3 is TGTGCCAGCACCTCTCCCTTTCTAGCGGGGGGGAGGGAGACCCAGTACTTC.